This TCR beta chain was captured by sequencing in a study of identical twins. Study findings and constraints: Cross-sectional statistical analysis was relied on for the conclusions, without the same donors being followed.

The germline gives CDR1 MNHEY, CDR2 SVGEGT. The ends lost 7 bases at V and 14 bases at J; junction bases unmatched: 12. This CDR3 is built from 15 residues. A note on this clonotype: The antigen is undetermined.

Template switching supplied a universal primer site; unique molecular identifiers were carried on the cDNA. TCRdb independently ran MiXCR on the 5' RACE reads; one entry per CDR3 protein. The sample holds around 470,000 distinct CDR3 sequences, 12% to 15% seen once. These sequences were also reported in another study, on yellow fever vaccine responses in identical twins. According to that study: Twins' vaccine T cell response reportedly gave the appearance of partial convergence and partial personalization.

This TCR derives from a woman under 30 in good health. Sample: CD4+ T cells sorted from blood. The chain uses TRBV6-2 or TRBV6-3 and TRBJ2-1, with TRBD2 identical over 15 bases. The CDR3 here is CASISGLAGGFLEFF. CDR3 sequence (DNA): TGTGCCAGCATCTCGGGACTAGCGGGAGGATTCCTAGAGTTCTTC.